This T cell receptor (beta chain) was found in a study of spatial heterogeneity in lung cancer. Study overall: Detection consistently yielded more beta chains than alpha chains.

Each CDR3 protein gets one entry after TCRdb re-called the 5' RACE reads with MiXCR. The sample shows about 2,500 distinct CDR3 sequences, 5.8% of them seen only once. Time point: sample taken at primary tumor resection. The CDR3 loop spans 14 amino acids. Germline-derived CDR1 and CDR2 are MRHNA and SNTAGT. Losses at the gene ends were 0 bases for V and 4 bases for J; bases not matched to a gene: 0. Whole-study findings and limits: One measure, the expanded intratumoral alpha and beta TCR count, tracked tumor mutation counts.

Sample share makes this clonotype medium-sized. The antigen is undetermined. Sequenced here: lung tumor tissue, sampled at surgery. The TCR was taken from a male donor with early-stage non-small cell lung cancer. V gene TRBV6-4 combines with J gene TRBJ2-3; 8 bases are a match to TRBD1. CDR3 sequence (DNA): TGTGCCAGCAGTGACTCGACAGGGGCAGATACGCAGTATTTT. Translating gives CASSDSTGADTQYF.